What follows is one T cell receptor beta chain and its context. Antigen unknown. This record comes from a study of OX40 agonist ivuxolimab in advanced cancers. Turning to the study itself: As their treatment, patients were administered ivuxolimab, an agonistic anti-OX40 (CD134) antibody.

Assay: immunoSEQ multiplex PCR; the TCRdb copy retains only in-frame clones and omits some. The sample shows tens of thousands of clones, over 70% of them seen only once. The V gene's germline CDR1 is MNHNS and CDR2 SASEGT. The V end was cut by 6 bases, the J end by 2 bases, with 11 bases between. The CDR3 length is 13 residues. Study results and caveats: By week 6 at 0.1 to 3.0 mg/kg, blood CD4+ and CD8+ T cells had expanded clonally. On average, a greater number of expanded clones characterised CD8+ T cells relative to CD4+.

V is TRBV6-1 and J is TRBJ2-7, with D uncertain. This TCR was recovered from an adult with an advanced solid tumor such as melanoma, head and neck, liver or kidney cancer. This sample comprised CD4+ or CD8+ T cells sorted from blood, obtained in a trial of the OX40 agonist ivuxolimab. The CDR3 region is CASRIDETYEQYF. DNA of the CDR3: TGTGCCAGCAGGATCGACGAAACCTACGAGCAGTACTTC.